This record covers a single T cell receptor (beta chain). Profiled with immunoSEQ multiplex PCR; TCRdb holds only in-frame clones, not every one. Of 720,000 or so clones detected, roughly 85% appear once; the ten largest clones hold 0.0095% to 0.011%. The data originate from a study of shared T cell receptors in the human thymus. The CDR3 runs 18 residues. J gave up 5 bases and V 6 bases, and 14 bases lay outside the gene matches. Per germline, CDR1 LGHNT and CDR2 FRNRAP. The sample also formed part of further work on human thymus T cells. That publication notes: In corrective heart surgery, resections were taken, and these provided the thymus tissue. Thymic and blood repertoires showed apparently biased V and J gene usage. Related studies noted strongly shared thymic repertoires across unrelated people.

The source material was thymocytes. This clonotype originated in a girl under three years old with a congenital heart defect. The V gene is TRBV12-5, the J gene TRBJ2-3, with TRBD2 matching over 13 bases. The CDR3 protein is CASGAATSGGAGIDTQYF. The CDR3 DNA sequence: TGTGCTAGTGGGGCCGCCACTAGCGGGGGGGCCGGAATAGATACGCAGTATTTT.